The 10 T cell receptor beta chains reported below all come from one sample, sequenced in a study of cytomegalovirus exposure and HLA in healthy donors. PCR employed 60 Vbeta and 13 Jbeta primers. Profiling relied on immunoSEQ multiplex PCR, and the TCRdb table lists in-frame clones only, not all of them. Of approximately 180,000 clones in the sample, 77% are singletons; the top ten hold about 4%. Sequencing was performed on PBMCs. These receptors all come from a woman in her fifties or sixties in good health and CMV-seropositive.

This CDR3 is CASSSPISSGRYNEQFF. CDR3 DNA sequence: TGTGCCAGCAGTAGTCCAATATCTAGCGGGAGGTACAATGAGCAGTTCTTC. This chain links TRBV28 with TRBJ2-1; 11 bases are a match to TRBD2. Looked up from germline, CDR1 is MDHEN and CDR2 is SYDVKM. The trim removed 5 bases at V and 4 bases at J, leaving 10 bases unmatched. CDR3 size: 17 residues.

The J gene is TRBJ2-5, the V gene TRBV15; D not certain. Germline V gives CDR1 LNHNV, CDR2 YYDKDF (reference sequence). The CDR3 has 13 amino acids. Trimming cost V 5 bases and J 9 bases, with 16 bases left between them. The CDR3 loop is CATSLDGQRAQYF. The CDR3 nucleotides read TGTGCCACCAGCTTAGATGGCCAACGGGCCCAGTACTTC. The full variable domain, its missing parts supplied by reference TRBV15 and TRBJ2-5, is DAMVIQNPRYQVTQFGKPVTLSCSQTLNHNVMYWYQQKSSQAPKLLFHYYDKDFNNEADTPDNFQSRRPNTSFCFLDIRSPGLGDTAMYLCATSLDGQRAQYFGPGTRLLVL.

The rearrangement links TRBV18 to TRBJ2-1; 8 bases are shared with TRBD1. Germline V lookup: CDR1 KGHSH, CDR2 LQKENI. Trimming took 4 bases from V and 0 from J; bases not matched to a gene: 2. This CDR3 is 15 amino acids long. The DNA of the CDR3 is TGTGCCAGCTCACTTGGACAGGGCTCCTACAATGAGCAGTTCTTC. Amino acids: CASSLGQGSYNEQFF.

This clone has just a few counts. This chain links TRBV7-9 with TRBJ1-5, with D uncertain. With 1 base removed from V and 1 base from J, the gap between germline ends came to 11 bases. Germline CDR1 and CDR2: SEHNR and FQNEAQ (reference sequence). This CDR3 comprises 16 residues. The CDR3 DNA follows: TGTGCCAGCAGCTTAGATGCGGGAGGGAGCAATCAGCCCCAGCATTTT. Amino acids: CASSLDAGGSNQPQHF.

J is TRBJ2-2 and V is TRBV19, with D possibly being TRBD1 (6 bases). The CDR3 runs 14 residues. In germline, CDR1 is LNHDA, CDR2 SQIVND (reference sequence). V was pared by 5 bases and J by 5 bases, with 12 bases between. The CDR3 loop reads CASSPKDRTGELFF. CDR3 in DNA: TGTGCCAGTAGTCCCAAAGACAGGACCGGGGAGCTGTTTTTT. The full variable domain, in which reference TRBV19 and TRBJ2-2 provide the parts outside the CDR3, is DGGITQSPKYLFRKEGQNVTLSCEQNLNHDAMYWYRQDPGQGLRLIYYSQIVNDFQKGDIAEGYSVSREKKESFPLTVTSAQKNPTAFYLCASSPKDRTGELFFGEGSRLTVL.

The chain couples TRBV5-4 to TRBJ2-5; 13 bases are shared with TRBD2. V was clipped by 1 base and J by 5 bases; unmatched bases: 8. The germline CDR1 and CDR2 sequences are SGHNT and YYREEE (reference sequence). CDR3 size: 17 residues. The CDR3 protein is CASSLKGGLAGSETQYF. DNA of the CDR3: TGTGCCAGCAGCTTGAAGGGGGGACTAGCGGGGTCGGAGACCCAGTACTTC.

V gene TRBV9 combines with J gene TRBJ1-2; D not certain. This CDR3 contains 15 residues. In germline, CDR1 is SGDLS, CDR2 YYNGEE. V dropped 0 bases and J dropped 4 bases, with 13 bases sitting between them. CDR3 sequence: CASSVGGGPGYGYTF. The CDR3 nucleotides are TGTGCCAGCAGCGTAGGGGGAGGGCCGGGCTATGGCTACACCTTC.

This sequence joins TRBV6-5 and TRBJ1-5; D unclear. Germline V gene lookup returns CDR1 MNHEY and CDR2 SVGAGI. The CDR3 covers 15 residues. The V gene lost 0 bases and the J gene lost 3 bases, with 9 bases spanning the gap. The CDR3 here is CASSYSGNHNQPQHF. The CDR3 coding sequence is TGTGCCAGCAGTTACTCCGGGAACCACAATCAGCCCCAGCATTTT.

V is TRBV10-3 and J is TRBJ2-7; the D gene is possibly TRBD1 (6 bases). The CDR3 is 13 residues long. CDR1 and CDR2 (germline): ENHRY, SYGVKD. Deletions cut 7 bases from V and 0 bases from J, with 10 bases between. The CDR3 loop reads CAIMTGRSYEQYF. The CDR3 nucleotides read TGTGCCATCATGACAGGACGCTCCTACGAGCAGTACTTC.

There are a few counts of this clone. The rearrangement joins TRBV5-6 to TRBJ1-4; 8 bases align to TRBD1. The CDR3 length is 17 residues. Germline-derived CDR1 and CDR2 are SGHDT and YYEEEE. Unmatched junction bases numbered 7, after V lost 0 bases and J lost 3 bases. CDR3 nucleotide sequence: TGTGCCAGCAGCTTGGCGGGCAGGGGGCCTGCTAATGAAAAACTGTTTTTT. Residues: CASSLAGRGPANEKLFF. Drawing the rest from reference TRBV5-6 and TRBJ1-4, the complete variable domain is DAGVTQSPTHLIKTRGQQVTLRCSPKSGHDTVSWYQQALGQGPQFIFQYYEEEERQRGNFPDRFSGHQFPNYSSELNVNALLLGDSALYLCASSLAGRGPANEKLFFGSGTQLSVL.